The 13 T cell receptor beta chains below all came from one sample that was sequenced in a study of T cells in tumors after PD-1 blockade. Only in-frame clones appear in the TCRdb table, and some are missing; sequencing was by immunoSEQ multiplex PCR. This sample yields around 45,000 clones, of which 70% to 85% are seen a single time; around 9.3% belongs to the top ten. This sample comprised PBMCs, obtained before anti-PD-1 therapy. All receptors derive from a human donor with advanced basal cell or squamous cell carcinoma (not recorded which).

This clone was seen more than once but under ten times. V is TRBV4-2 and J is TRBJ2-5, with D unclear. Germline CDR1 LGHNA, CDR2 YNFKEQ. The CDR3 totals 14 residues. Trimming shortened V by 1 base and J by 5 bases, and 11 bases separated the two germline ends. The CDR3 is CASSQVLGPETQYF. For the CDR3, the DNA is TGTGCCAGCAGCCAAGTTTTAGGCCCCGAGACCCAGTACTTC.

The V gene is TRBV3-1 (or the pseudogene TRBV3-2), the J gene TRBJ2-1; D could derive from TRBD1 or TRBD2 (5 bases each). Trimming left V 5 bases short and J 2 bases short, with 22 bases between. CDR3 length: 18 residues. Looked up from germline, CDR1 is LGHDT and CDR2 is YNNKEL (reference sequence). In nucleotides, the CDR3 is TGTGCCAGCAGCTACCACTCCTCGGGGCGGGCCGCCTACAATGAGCAGTTCTTC. This sequence encodes CASSYHSSGRAAYNEQFF.

The CDR3 loop reads CARSFGLRQGEGGSNQPQHF. CDR3 DNA: TGTGCCAGAAGCTTTGGGCTTCGGCAGGGGGAAGGAGGGAGCAATCAGCCCCAGCATTTT. The chain has TRBV5-3 and TRBJ1-5; 7 bases are a match to TRBD1. TRBV5-3 is an ORF; its function is uncertain. J lost 1 base, V lost 2 bases, and 18 bases had no gene match. The CDR3 totals 20 residues.

The chain uses TRBV29-1 and TRBJ2-3; 13 nucleotides align to TRBD2. The CDR3 consists of 16 residues. CDR1 and CDR2 (germline): SQVTM, ANQGSEA. The V gene end was trimmed by 7 bases and the J gene end by 3 bases; junction bases not matched to a gene: 10. The CDR3: CSAPGLAGIGTDTQYF. CDR3 coding DNA: TGCAGCGCGCCGGGACTAGCGGGGATCGGGACAGATACGCAGTATTTT.

This sequence joins TRBV28 and TRBJ1-2, with a tentative D call TRBD1 (5 bases). V lost 1 base and J lost 3, with 12 bases in between. The CDR3 sequence is 15 residues long. Germline V gene lookup returns CDR1 MDHEN and CDR2 SYDVKM. The chain's CDR3 is CASSLYGAGDYGYTF. CDR3 DNA sequence: TGTGCCAGCAGTTTATATGGGGCAGGCGACTATGGCTACACCTTC.

V and J are TRBV5-1 and TRBJ2-7; 7 nucleotides line up with TRBD1. This CDR3 region has 14 residues. Trimming cost V 4 bases and J 6 bases; bases outside gene matches: 10. In germline, CDR1 is SGHRS, CDR2 YFSETQ. The CDR3 region has the DNA TGCGCCAGCAGCCGTGACAGGGCTCGGGTCGAGCAGTACTTC. It codes for CASSRDRARVEQYF.

The rearrangement joins TRBV5-5 to TRBJ2-7; 7 bases fit TRBD2. V gave up 0 bases and J gave up 5 bases; unmatched junction bases: 11. Germline V CDR1 and CDR2: SGHKS, YYEKEE (reference sequence). CDR3 length: 16 amino acids. Here the CDR3 reads CASSLGVGQGGNEQYF. The CDR3, as DNA: TGTGCCAGCAGCTTGGGGGTCGGGCAGGGAGGGAACGAGCAGTACTTC.

The rearrangement joins TRBV28 to TRBJ2-6, with D uncertain. This CDR3 is 17 amino acids long. Trimming pared 4 bases from V and 0 bases from J, leaving 13 bases between. Germline V gene sequence: CDR1 MDHEN, CDR2 SYDVKM. CDR3 amino acids: CASSYSDLRSGANVLTF. Written as DNA, the CDR3 is TGTGCCAGCAGTTACTCCGACCTACGCTCTGGGGCCAACGTCCTGACTTTC. Variable domain in full (rest from reference TRBV28 and TRBJ2-6): DVKVTQSSRYLVKRTGEKVFLECVQDMDHENMFWYRQDPGLGLRLIYFSYDVKMKEKGDIPEGYSVSREKKERFSLILESASTNQTSMYLCASSYSDLRSGANVLTFGAGSRLTVL.

This clone was counted a few times. The gene calls are TRBV28 and TRBJ2-1; TRBD2 agrees at 9 bases. The germline CDR1 and CDR2 sequences are MDHEN and SYDVKM. V dropped 6 bases and J dropped 1; count of bases not matched to a gene: 22. There are 21 residues in the CDR3. CDR3 DNA sequence: TGTGCCAGCAGCCCCGGGGGGGGGCTAGCGGGGCCATTGGGGTCCTACAATGAGCAGTTCTTC. Protein: CASSPGGGLAGPLGSYNEQFF.

Written as DNA, the CDR3 is TGTGCCAGCAGGCAGGGGGGAGATACGCAGTATTTT. The encoded protein is CASRQGGDTQYF. The genes are TRBV6-5 and TRBJ2-3; D is perhaps TRBD1 (7 bases). Looked up from germline, CDR1 is MNHEY and CDR2 is SVGAGI. This CDR3 is 12 amino acids long. Trimming stripped 6 bases from V and 5 bases from J, with 9 bases between.

J is TRBJ1-1 and V is TRBV5-1; 11 nucleotides line up with TRBD1. Germline lookup yields CDR1 SGHRS and CDR2 YFSETQ. V was clipped by 0 bases and J by 6 bases; unmatched bases: 7. This CDR3 comprises 16 residues. The CDR3 spells CASSLGWDRGSAEAFF. CDR3 DNA: TGCGCCAGCAGCTTGGGCTGGGACAGGGGGTCGGCTGAAGCTTTCTTT.

The chain couples TRBV28 to TRBJ1-5; TRBD1 matches 8 bases. Per germline, CDR1 MDHEN and CDR2 SYDVKM. J was trimmed by 2 bases and V by 6 bases; bases with no gene match: 0. This CDR3 region has 13 residues. CDR3 nucleotide sequence: TGTGCCAGCAGGACAGGGGGCAATCAGCCCCAGCATTTT. Its translation: CASRTGGNQPQHF.

The chain is built from TRBV6-6 and TRBJ1-5; tentatively, D is TRBD1 (5 bases). Germline loops: CDR1 MNHNY, CDR2 SVGAGI (reference sequence). Trimming stripped 6 bases from V and 6 bases from J, with 12 bases between. The CDR3 runs to 13 residues. The chain's CDR3 is CASRNQGFQPQHF. The CDR3 DNA reads TGTGCCAGCAGGAACCAGGGCTTTCAGCCCCAGCATTTT.